Shown below are 17 T cell receptor beta chains from a single sample sequenced in a study of blood T cell repertoires in COVID-19. Generated by immunoSEQ multiplex PCR, the TCRdb table keeps only in-frame clones and is missing some. Altogether approximately 220,000 clones are present, about four fifths being singletons, with the ten largest covering 2% to 2.5%. Sequencing was done on a sample of peripheral blood. The receptors here all came from a woman in her fifties or sixties with acute or convalescent COVID-19.

The chain employs TRBV5-1 and TRBJ2-7; D might be TRBD1 (6 bases). CDR3 size: 14 residues. Trimming pared 6 bases from V and 3 bases from J, leaving 16 bases between. Germline assignment: CDR1 SGHRS and CDR2 YFSETQ. The chain's CDR3 is CASKQGEGVYEQYF. The CDR3 nucleotides are TGCGCCAGCAAGCAGGGCGAGGGGGTCTACGAGCAGTACTTC.

The rearrangement uses TRBV3-1 (or the pseudogene TRBV3-2) and TRBJ2-3; the match to TRBD2 covers 10 bases. J gave up 2 bases and V 5 bases, and 10 bases lay outside the gene matches. This CDR3 has 17 amino acids. Germline CDR1 LGHDT, CDR2 YNNKEL (reference sequence). The CDR3 is CASSGRKRGGITDTQYF. DNA for the CDR3: TGTGCCAGCAGCGGAAGAAAGCGGGGGGGTATCACAGATACGCAGTATTTT.

The V and J genes are TRBV10-3 and TRBJ2-7, with D tentatively TRBD1 (5 bases). Trimming removed 11 bases from V and 4 bases from J, with 18 bases in between. CDR3 length: 13 residues. Germline assignment: CDR1 ENHRY and CDR2 SYGVKD. The CDR3 is CASALDSGYEQYF. CDR3 DNA: TGTGCCTCGGCTTTAGACAGTGGGTACGAGCAGTACTTC.

J is TRBJ1-2 and V is TRBV5-1; possibly TRBD1 for D (5 bases). This CDR3 comprises 14 residues. Germline loops: CDR1 SGHRS, CDR2 YFSETQ. Trimming took 2 bases from V and 6 from J, leaving 14 bases between them. CDR3 bases: TGCGCCAGCAGCTTTTTGCAGGGAATGGATGGCTACACCTTC. Its protein is CASSFLQGMDGYTF.

The CDR3 DNA reads TGTGCCAGCAGCCCCGGACAGGGGGCCTATGGCTACACCTTC. Its translation: CASSPGQGAYGYTF. The chain joins TRBV11-2 to TRBJ1-2; 11 nucleotides match TRBD1. Germline loops: CDR1 SGHAT, CDR2 FQNNGV. This CDR3 has 14 residues. V gave up 5 bases and J gave up 4 bases; unmatched junction bases: 3.

The chain links TRBV12-5 to TRBJ1-2, with 7 bases that match TRBD1. Germline loops: CDR1 LGHNT, CDR2 FRNRAP. V lost 0 bases, J lost 8 bases, and 9 bases stayed unmatched. The CDR3 has 15 residues. The chain's CDR3 is CASGLVPTGVRGYTF. DNA for the CDR3: TGTGCTAGTGGTTTGGTACCCACAGGGGTAAGGGGCTACACCTTC.

V usage is TRBV18 and J usage is TRBJ1-2; D not certain. V lost 6 bases and J lost 2, with 13 bases in between. The germline V gene encodes CDR1 KGHSH and CDR2 LQKENI. The CDR3 loop spans 14 amino acids. The DNA for the CDR3 is TGTGCCAGCTCCGAGGTCCGGGAAAACTATGGCTACACCTTC. Translating it yields CASSEVRENYGYTF.

V and J are TRBV7-9 and TRBJ2-5; TRBD2 agrees at 8 bases. From germline, CDR1 is SEHNR and CDR2 FQNEAQ (reference sequence). This CDR3 contains 16 residues. V was pared by 5 bases and J by 5 bases, with 13 bases of the junction left unmatched. The CDR3 nucleotides are TGTGCCAGCAGCCGTAGCGGGGCCCAAAGTCGGGAGACCCAGTACTTC. It is translated as CASSRSGAQSRETQYF.

V is TRBV30 and J is TRBJ1-5; D perhaps matches TRBD1 (6 bases). Germline CDR1 is GTSNPN and CDR2 is SVGIG (reference sequence). This CDR3 region has 15 residues. V lost 2 bases to trimming and J lost 3 bases, with 14 bases between them. The CDR3 nucleotides are TGTGCCTGGAGTCGAGAACAGGGAGACAATCAGCCCCAGCATTTT. It is translated as CAWSREQGDNQPQHF.

This clone was observed a handful of times. J is TRBJ2-7 and V is TRBV6-2 or TRBV6-3; 9 positions match TRBD1. The CDR3 spans 14 residues. V shed 2 bases and J 4 bases; nucleotides not matched to a gene: 3. CDR1 is MNHEY, CDR2 SVGEGT, per germline. This chain's CDR3 is CASSYDGQGYEQYF. The CDR3 bases are TGTGCCAGCAGTTACGATGGACAGGGGTACGAGCAGTACTTC.

This rearrangement joins TRBV7-2 to TRBJ2-2, with D hard to call. This CDR3 comprises 18 residues. V gave up 1 base and J gave up 0 bases, with 15 bases separating them. CDR1 and CDR2 (germline): SGHTA, FQGNSA. The CDR3 nucleotides read TGTGCCAGCAGCTTAGTCCACAGACGATTTTCGAACACCGGGGAGCTGTTTTTT. Amino acids: CASSLVHRRFSNTGELFF.

V usage is TRBV30 and J usage is TRBJ1-1; no firm D call. Per germline, CDR1 GTSNPN and CDR2 SVGIG (reference sequence). The CDR3 extends over 12 amino acids. V was trimmed by 0 bases and J by 3 bases, leaving 5 bases between them. The CDR3 protein is CAWSVAYTEAFF. The CDR3 bases are TGTGCCTGGAGTGTAGCGTACACTGAAGCTTTCTTT.

The sample holds a few counts of this clone. The chain carries TRBV6-1 and TRBJ1-2, with 8 bases aligning to TRBD1. The V segment lost 3 bases and the J segment 8 bases; nucleotides outside the gene matches: 11. Germline lookup yields CDR1 MNHNS and CDR2 SASEGT. CDR3 size: 15 residues. The CDR3 DNA sequence: TGTGCCAGCAGTGATCCGGGGCAGGGGGCAGGCGGCTACACCTTC. Its translation is CASSDPGQGAGGYTF.

The V and J genes are TRBV21-1 and TRBJ1-4; the table gives TRBD1 as D, unverified against the DNA. TRBV21-1 is given as a pseudogene. CDR3 length: 15 amino acids. The CDR3 DNA follows: TGTGCCAGCGCCACAGAAGTTGCAACTAATGAAAAACTGTTTTTT. Amino acid sequence: CASATEVATNEKLFF.

The J gene is TRBJ1-4, the V gene TRBV7-9; tentative D call: TRBD1 (6 bases). This CDR3 is 16 amino acids long. Germline loops: CDR1 SEHNR, CDR2 FQNEAQ (reference sequence). Trimming left V 5 bases short and J 2 bases short, with 15 bases between. The CDR3 DNA reads as TGTGCCAGCAGCCCTGACAGGCAAGGCACTAATGAAAAACTGTTTTTT. Translated: CASSPDRQGTNEKLFF.

Here the CDR3 reads CAWSEGAGSNRDTQYF. CDR3 nucleotide sequence: TGTGCCTGGAGTGAAGGGGCGGGGTCCAACCGAGATACGCAGTATTTT. This rearrangement joins TRBV30 to TRBJ2-3; a possible D gene is TRBD2 (6 bases). Trimming pared 1 base from V and 5 bases from J, leaving 19 bases between. Germline CDR1 reads GTSNPN; CDR2 reads SVGIG (reference sequence). CDR3 size: 16 residues.

J is TRBJ1-4 and V is TRBV11-2; the D is unclear. This CDR3 is built from 16 residues. Per the germline V gene, CDR1 is SGHAT and CDR2 is FQNNGV. Trimming shortened V by 5 bases and J by 6 bases, and 19 bases separated the two germline ends. CDR3 protein: CASSPTGGGNDEKLFF. The CDR3 nucleotides read TGTGCCAGCAGCCCGACGGGTGGAGGAAATGATGAAAAACTGTTTTTT.